This is a list of T cell receptor beta chains from one sample in a study of follicular helper T cells after annual influenza vaccination. Profiling relied on immunoSEQ multiplex PCR, and the TCRdb table lists in-frame clones only, not all of them. Altogether 950 to 1,300 clones are present, around 76% being singletons, with the ten largest covering approximately 2.7%. Material: CXCR5+ CD38+ circulating T follicular helper cells from blood, obtained on the day of influenza vaccination. Receptors originate from an adult who received the influenza vaccine. Each CDR3 is given with its conserved first and last residue. D genes are given only for firm matches. Expanded clones are given a class, and other clones once, few, many or no size at all.

TRBJ2-7 TRBV29-1 NA NA CSVEGGLAEQYF TGCAGCGTTGAAGGGGGGCTGGCCGAGCAGTACTTC
TRBJ1-5 TRBV28 NA TRBD1 CASRTGTGVNQPQHF TGTGCCAGCAGGACCGGGACAGGGGTTAATCAGCCCCAGCATTTT
TRBJ1-5 TRBV5-5 NA NA CASSPWGPTANQPQHF TGTGCCAGCAGCCCCTGGGGTCCGACAGCAAATCAGCCCCAGCATTTT
TRBJ1-5 TRBV28 NA NA CASLTGNQPQHF TGTGCCAGTCTGACAGGCAATCAGCCCCAGCATTTT
TRBJ2-7 TRBV5-1 once NA CASSSRSGAPSEQYF TGCGCCAGCAGCTCCCGTTCCGGGGCCCCTTCCGAGCAGTACTTC
TRBJ1-4 TRBV5-1 NA TRBD1 CASSLATGEEKLFF TGCGCCAGCAGCTTGGCGACAGGGGAAGAAAAACTGTTTTTT
TRBJ1-2 TRBV7-2 NA NA CASSLGGGPYGYTF TGTGCCAGCAGCTTAGGCGGGGGCCCTTATGGCTACACCTTC
TRBJ1-2 TRBV5-4 NA TRBD1 CASSLGQGASYGYTF TGTGCCAGCAGCTTAGGACAGGGGGCTAGCTATGGCTACACCTTC
TRBJ2-5 TRBV19 NA TRBD1 CASSITPTGGLETQYF TGTGCCAGTAGTATAACCCCGACAGGGGGCCTTGAGACCCAGTACTTC
TRBJ2-1 TRBV5-8 once NA CASTLRGSSYNEQFF TGTGCCAGCACCTTGAGGGGAAGCTCCTACAATGAGCAGTTCTTC
TRBJ2-1 TRBV5-8 few NA CASTSRGSSYNEQFF TGTGCCAGCACTTCCAGAGGGAGCTCCTACAATGAGCAGTTCTTC
TRBJ1-5 TRBV19 once NA CASSIGFRGGDQPQHF TGTGCCAGTAGTATAGGTTTCAGGGGAGGGGATCAGCCCCAGCATTTT
TRBJ2-1 TRBV15 NA NA CATSRDPLRTEVYNEQFF TGTGCCACCAGCAGAGATCCCCTGCGGACAGAAGTCTACAATGAGCAGTTCTTC
TRBJ2-5 TRBV5-1 NA NA CASSLPPGETQYF TGCGCCAGCAGCTTGCCCCCGGGAGAGACCCAGTACTTC
TRBJ1-5 TRBV28 few NA CASQSVAMGNQPQHF TGTGCCAGTCAAAGTGTGGCGATGGGCAATCAGCCCCAGCATTTT
TRBJ2-1 TRBV6-1 NA TRBD1 CASSADRAYNEQFF TGTGCCAGCAGTGCCGACAGGGCCTACAATGAGCAGTTCTTC
TRBJ2-3 TRBV9 NA TRBD2 CASSPASGGSTDTQYF TGTGCCAGCAGTCCCGCAAGCGGGGGAAGCACAGATACGCAGTATTTT
TRBJ1-1 TRBV21-1 once NA CASSKAGGPGKGTDTEAFF TGTGCCAGCAGCAAAGCGGGGGGTCCAGGGAAGGGGACGGACACTGAAGCTTTCTTT
TRBJ2-2 TRBV10-1 few NA CASSETKVGTTGELFF TGCGCCAGCAGTGAGACTAAGGTGGGGACCACCGGGGAGCTGTTTTTT
TRBJ2-2 TRBV7-9 once NA CASSFQGAGELFF TGTGCCAGCAGCTTCCAAGGGGCGGGGGAGCTGTTTTTT
TRBJ1-1 TRBV7-6 once NA CASVGAIRDTEAFF TGTGCCAGCGTTGGGGCGATTAGGGACACTGAAGCTTTCTTT
TRBJ2-3 TRBV5-1 NA TRBD1 CASSTGTGRTDTQYF TGCGCCAGCAGCACCGGGACAGGGAGGACAGATACGCAGTATTTT
TRBJ1-5 TRBV23-1 few NA CASSHDAGRTEDQPQHF TGCGCCAGCAGTCACGACGCGGGGCGGACAGAAGATCAGCCCCAGCATTTT
TRBJ1-2 TRBV7-9 NA TRBD1 CASSERTGEGYTF TGTGCCAGCAGCGAGCGGACAGGGGAAGGCTACACCTTC
TRBJ1-1 TRBV6-5 NA NA CASSYSRGSGEAFF TGTGCCAGCAGTTACTCAAGGGGGTCGGGTGAAGCTTTCTTT
TRBJ2-5 TRBV7-9 NA TRBD2 CASSSDGRGETQYF TGTGCCAGCAGCTCAGACGGGAGGGGAGAGACCCAGTACTTC
TRBJ1-5 TRBV21-1 NA NA CASRWSLLHWHHQPQHF TGTGCCAGCAGGTGGAGTTTACTACATTGGCATCATCAGCCCCAGCATTTT
TRBJ1-4 TRBV4-3 NA NA CASSQEATNEKLFF TGCGCCAGCAGCCAAGAGGCCACTAATGAAAAACTGTTTTTT
TRBJ2-2 TRBV7-3 NA TRBD2 CASSLSPRGGANTGELFF TGTGCCAGCAGCTTAAGCCCTCGCGGGGGGGCGAACACCGGGGAGCTGTTTTTT
TRBJ1-1 TRBV29-1 NA NA CSTWGIGSGEAFF TGCAGCACGTGGGGGATAGGGAGCGGGGAGGCTTTCTTT
TRBJ2-7 TRBV4-3 NA NA CASSPSSRAVEQYF TGCGCCAGCAGCCCCAGTTCCCGGGCTGTCGAGCAGTACTTC
TRBJ1-4 TRBV11-2 NA TRBD1 CASSSKGTGGSEKLFF TGTGCCAGCAGCTCAAAGGGGACAGGGGGTTCCGAAAAACTGTTTTTT
TRBJ2-2 TRBV14 once NA CASSQEVSTGELFF TGTGCCAGCAGCCAAGAGGTATCCACCGGGGAGCTGTTTTTT
TRBJ1-5 TRBV19 few TRBD1 CASSPYPGGKQPQHF TGTGCCAGTAGTCCCTACCCAGGGGGCAAACAGCCCCAGCATTTT
TRBJ2-3 TRBV29-1 NA NA CSVFQGYTQYF TGCAGCGTTTTTCAAGGGTATACGCAGTATTTT
TRBJ2-1 TRBV18 NA NA CASSPPAQGINEQFF TGTGCCAGCTCACCACCAGCCCAGGGGATAAATGAGCAGTTCTTC
TRBJ2-1 TRBV5-1 NA NA CASGSGGGYNEQFF TGCGCCAGCGGCAGCGGAGGGGGTTACAATGAGCAGTTCTTC
TRBJ2-5 TRBV7-9 NA TRBD2 CASTVTTSGGRVETQYF TGTGCCAGCACCGTTACAACTAGCGGGGGACGGGTTGAGACCCAGTACTTC
TRBJ2-7 TRBV5-1 NA TRBD1 CASRLGTVSYEQYF TGCGCCAGCAGGCTCGGGACAGTCTCCTACGAGCAGTACTTC
TRBJ1-1 TRBV7-9 NA NA CASSFDSGRPTEAFF TGTGCCAGCAGCTTCGACTCGGGACGGCCCACTGAAGCTTTCTTT
TRBJ2-3 TRBV7-9 NA NA CASSLPAGRTDTQYF TGTGCCAGCAGCTTACCGGCGGGGAGGACAGATACGCAGTATTTT
TRBJ1-6 TRBV6-5 NA NA CASSYSIGRRSPLHF TGTGCCAGCAGTTACAGCATAGGCCGTCGTTCACCCCTCCACTTT
TRBJ1-2 TRBV9 NA TRBD1 CASSAGQGLGGGYTF TGTGCCAGCAGCGCGGGACAGGGGTTAGGGGGTGGCTACACCTTC
TRBJ1-2 TRBV15 NA NA CATSSRGDGYGYTF TGTGCCACCAGCAGCCGCGGGGATGGCTATGGCTACACCTTC
TRBJ1-1 TRBV19 NA NA CASSIVRNTEAFF TGTGCCAGTAGTATTGTCAGAAACACTGAAGCTTTCTTT
TRBJ2-7 TRBV18 NA TRBD1 CASSPGKGAIYEQYF TGTGCCAGCTCACCGGGAAAGGGGGCAATCTACGAGCAGTACTTC
TRBJ2-5 TRBV28 NA NA CASSLNRRETQYF TGTGCCAGCAGTTTGAACCGCAGAGAGACCCAGTACTTC
TRBJ2-2 TRBV5-6 NA NA CASSPAGHRNTGELFF TGTGCCAGCAGTCCTGCAGGACACCGGAACACCGGGGAGCTGTTTTTT
TRBJ2-3 TRBV25-1 NA NA CASSKPGFAVDTQYF TGTGCCAGCAGTAAACCAGGATTCGCGGTAGATACGCAGTATTTT
TRBJ2-1 TRBV27 NA TRBD1 CASSLRDRVNDEQFF TGTGCCAGCAGTTTAAGGGACAGGGTCAACGATGAGCAGTTCTTC
TRBJ1-5 TRBV27 NA NA CASSFSGPHQPQHF TGTGCCAGCAGTTTCAGTGGTCCGCATCAGCCCCAGCATTTT
TRBJ2-7 TRBV27 NA TRBD1 CASSRTGYSYEQYF TGTGCCAGCAGTCGGACAGGTTATTCCTACGAGCAGTACTTC
TRBJ2-5 TRBV7-8 NA NA CASSLPGDRQETQYF TGTGCCAGCAGCTTACCAGGGGATAGGCAAGAGACCCAGTACTTC
TRBJ2-2 TRBV19 few NA CASRGQARELFF TGTGCCTCCCGTGGTCAGGCCCGGGAGCTGTTTTTT